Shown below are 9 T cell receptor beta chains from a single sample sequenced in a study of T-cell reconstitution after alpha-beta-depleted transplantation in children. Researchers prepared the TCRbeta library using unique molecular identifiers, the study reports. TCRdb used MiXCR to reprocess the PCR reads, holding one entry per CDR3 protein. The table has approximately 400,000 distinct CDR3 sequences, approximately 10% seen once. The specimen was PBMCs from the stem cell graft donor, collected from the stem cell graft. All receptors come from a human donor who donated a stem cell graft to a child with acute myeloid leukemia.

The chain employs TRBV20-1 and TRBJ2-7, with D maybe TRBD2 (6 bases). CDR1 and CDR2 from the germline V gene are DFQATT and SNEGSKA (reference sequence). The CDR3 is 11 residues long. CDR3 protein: CGGLADYEQYF. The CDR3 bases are TGCGGGGGACTCGCGGACTACGAGCAGTACTTC.

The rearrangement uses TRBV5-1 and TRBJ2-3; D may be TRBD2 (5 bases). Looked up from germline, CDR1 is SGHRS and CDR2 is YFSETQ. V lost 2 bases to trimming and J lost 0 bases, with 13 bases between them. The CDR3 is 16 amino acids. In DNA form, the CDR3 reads TGCGCCAGCAGCTTTCGGAGCGGACCTAGCACAGATACGCAGTATTTT. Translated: CASSFRSGPSTDTQYF. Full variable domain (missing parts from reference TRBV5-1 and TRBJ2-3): KAGVTQTPRYLIKTRGQQVTLSCSPISGHRSVSWYQQTPGQGLQFLFEYFSETQRNKGNFPGRFSGRQFSNSRSEMNVSTLELGDSALYLCASSFRSGPSTDTQYFGPGTRLTVL.

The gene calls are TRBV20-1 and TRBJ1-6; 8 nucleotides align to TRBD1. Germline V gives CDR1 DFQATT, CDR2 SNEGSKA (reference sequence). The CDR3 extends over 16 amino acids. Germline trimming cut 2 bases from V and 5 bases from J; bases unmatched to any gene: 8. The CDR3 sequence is CSARRTGPIDNSPLHF. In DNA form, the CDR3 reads TGCAGTGCTAGAAGGACAGGGCCAATCGATAATTCACCCCTCCACTTT.

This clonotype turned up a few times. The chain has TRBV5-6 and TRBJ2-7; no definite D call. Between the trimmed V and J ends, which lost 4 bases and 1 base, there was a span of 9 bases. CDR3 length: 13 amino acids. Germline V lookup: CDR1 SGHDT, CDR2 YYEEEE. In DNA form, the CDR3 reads TGTGCCAGCAGCGGTTACCGATCCTACGAGCAGTACTTC. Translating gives CASSGYRSYEQYF.

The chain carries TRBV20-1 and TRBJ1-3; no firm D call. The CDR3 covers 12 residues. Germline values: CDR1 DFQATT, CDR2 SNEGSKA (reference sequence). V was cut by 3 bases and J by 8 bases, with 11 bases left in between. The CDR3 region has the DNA TGCAGTGCTAGCTATGGCCTAGACACCATATATTTT. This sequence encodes CSASYGLDTIYF.

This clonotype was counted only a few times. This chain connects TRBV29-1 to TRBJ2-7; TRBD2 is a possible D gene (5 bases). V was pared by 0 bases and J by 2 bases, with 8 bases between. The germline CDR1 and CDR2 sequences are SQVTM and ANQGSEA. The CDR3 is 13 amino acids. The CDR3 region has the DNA TGCAGCGTTGAAGACTCCGGGGCCTACGAGCAGTACTTC. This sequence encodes CSVEDSGAYEQYF.

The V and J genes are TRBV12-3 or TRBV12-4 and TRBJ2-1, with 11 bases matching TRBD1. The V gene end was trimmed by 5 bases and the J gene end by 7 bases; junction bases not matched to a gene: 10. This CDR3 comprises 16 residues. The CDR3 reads CASSPGSGQGVNEQFF. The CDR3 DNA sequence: TGTGCCAGCAGTCCTGGGTCGGGACAGGGGGTAAATGAGCAGTTCTTC.

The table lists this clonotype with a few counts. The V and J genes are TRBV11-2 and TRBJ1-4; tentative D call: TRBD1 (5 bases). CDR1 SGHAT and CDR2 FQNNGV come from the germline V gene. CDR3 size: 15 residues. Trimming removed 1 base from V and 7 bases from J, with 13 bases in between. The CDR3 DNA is TGTGCCAGCAGCTTAGTTCGGGGGATTGGTGAAAAACTGTTTTTT. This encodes CASSLVRGIGEKLFF.

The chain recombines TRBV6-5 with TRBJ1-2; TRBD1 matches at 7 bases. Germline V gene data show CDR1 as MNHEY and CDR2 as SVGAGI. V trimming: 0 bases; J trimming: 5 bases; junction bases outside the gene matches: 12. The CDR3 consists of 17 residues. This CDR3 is CASSYSIGAGGLYGYTF. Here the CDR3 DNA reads TGTGCCAGCAGTTACTCAATTGGGGCAGGGGGTCTTTATGGCTACACCTTC.